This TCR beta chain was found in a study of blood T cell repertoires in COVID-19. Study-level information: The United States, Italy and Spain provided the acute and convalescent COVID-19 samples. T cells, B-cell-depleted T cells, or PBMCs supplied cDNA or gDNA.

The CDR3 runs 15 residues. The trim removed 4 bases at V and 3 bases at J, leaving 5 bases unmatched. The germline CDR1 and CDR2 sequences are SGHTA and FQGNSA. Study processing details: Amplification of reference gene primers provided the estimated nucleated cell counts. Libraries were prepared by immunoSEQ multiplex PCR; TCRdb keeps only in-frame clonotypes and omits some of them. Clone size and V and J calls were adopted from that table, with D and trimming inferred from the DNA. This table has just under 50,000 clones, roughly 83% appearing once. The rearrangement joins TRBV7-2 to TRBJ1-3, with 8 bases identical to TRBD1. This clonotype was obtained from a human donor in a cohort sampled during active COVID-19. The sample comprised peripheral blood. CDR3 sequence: CASSSFGQGGNTIYF. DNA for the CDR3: TGTGCCAGCAGCTCATTTGGACAGGGTGGAAACACCATATATTTT.